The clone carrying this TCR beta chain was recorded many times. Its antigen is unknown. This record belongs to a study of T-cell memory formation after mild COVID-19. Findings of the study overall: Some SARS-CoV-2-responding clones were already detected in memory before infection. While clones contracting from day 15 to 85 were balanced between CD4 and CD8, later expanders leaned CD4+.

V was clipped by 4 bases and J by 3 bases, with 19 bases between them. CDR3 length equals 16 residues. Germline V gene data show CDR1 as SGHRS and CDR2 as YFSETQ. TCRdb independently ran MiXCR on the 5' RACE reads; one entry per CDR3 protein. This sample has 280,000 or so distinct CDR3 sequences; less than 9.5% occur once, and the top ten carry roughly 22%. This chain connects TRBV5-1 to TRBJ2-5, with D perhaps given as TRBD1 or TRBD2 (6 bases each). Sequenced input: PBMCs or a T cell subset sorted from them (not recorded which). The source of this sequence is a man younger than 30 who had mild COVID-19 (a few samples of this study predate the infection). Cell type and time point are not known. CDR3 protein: CASSPAGWGAEETQYF. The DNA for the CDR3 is TGCGCCAGCAGCCCGGCGGGCTGGGGGGCGGAAGAGACCCAGTACTTC.